The present entry profiles one T cell receptor beta chain with its context. Its cognate antigen is unknown. This sample is part of a study of T cell responses to AZD1222 COVID-19 vaccine. CDR3 length: 18 residues. Germline loops: CDR1 LGHDT, CDR2 YNNKEL (reference sequence). Between the trimmed V and J ends, which lost 1 base and 8 bases, there was a span of 21 bases. Study conclusions and caveats: Donors were chiefly white British, with a greater number of females, and clonal diversity was perhaps underestimated.

The protocol was immunoSEQ multiplex PCR, while the TCRdb copy is restricted to in-frame clones and leaves out a portion. The sample lists 150,000 to 200,000 clones; about 90% were seen once. J is TRBJ1-6 and V is TRBV3-1 (or the pseudogene TRBV3-2); perhaps TRBD1 as D (5 bases). This material consisted of peripheral blood, taken 28 days after the second AZD1222 dose. The receptor was isolated from an adult who received the AZD1222 COVID-19 vaccine. CDR3 protein: CASSQGSGAGRRYSPLHF. The CDR3 DNA is TGTGCCAGCAGCCAAGGGAGTGGGGCGGGGAGGAGGTATTCACCCCTCCACTTT.